This TCR beta chain was captured in a study of T cells in Graves' hyperthyroidism and ophthalmopathy. It was RNA transcripts that yielded the amplified TCR beta CDR3 regions. The primer set for the first-round RT-PCR of the TCR CDR3 was HTBI. TCRdb processed the multiplex PCR reads anew with MiXCR; each CDR3 protein has one entry. This table has about 420,000 distinct CDR3 sequences, 15% to 17% appearing once. This clonotype showed up just a few times. The germline V gene encodes CDR1 SGHRS and CDR2 YFSETQ. Trimming cost V 4 bases and J 9 bases; bases outside gene matches: 12. This CDR3 is 15 amino acids long.

Material: blood. The TCR sequence derives from a woman aged 18-30 years with Graves' hyperthyroidism. The genes are TRBV5-1 and TRBJ1-5, with 8 bases matching TRBD1. CDR3: CASSPRSGGFAPQHF. Here the CDR3 DNA reads TGCGCCAGCAGCCCAAGATCAGGGGGCTTTGCGCCCCAGCATTTT.